This TCR beta chain was sequenced during a study of T cell repertoires in cytomegalovirus infection. One entry per CDR3 protein results from TCRdb running MiXCR on the reads. The data contain fewer than 550,000 distinct CDR3 sequences, about 11% of them singletons. V dropped 2 bases and J dropped 5; count of bases not matched to a gene: 8. CDR1 and CDR2 from the germline V gene are MNHNY and SVGAGI (reference sequence). This CDR3 contains 16 residues. This clonotype occurred a few times. The chain uses TRBV6-6 and TRBJ1-1, with 10 bases matching TRBD1. The TCR was taken from a human donor in good health (CMV status not recorded). Some clones in this sample may be carry-over from other donors' samples. Material: PBMCs. The CDR3 sequence: CASSYHRDRGGTEAFF. CDR3 sequence (DNA): TGTGCCAGCAGTTACCACCGGGACAGGGGAGGGACTGAAGCTTTCTTT.